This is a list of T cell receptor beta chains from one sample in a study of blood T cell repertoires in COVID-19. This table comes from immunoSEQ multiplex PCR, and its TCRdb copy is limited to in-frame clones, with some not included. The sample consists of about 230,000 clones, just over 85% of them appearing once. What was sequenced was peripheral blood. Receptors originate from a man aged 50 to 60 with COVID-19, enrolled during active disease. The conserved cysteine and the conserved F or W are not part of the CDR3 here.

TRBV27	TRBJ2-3	ASRLAGNTDTQY
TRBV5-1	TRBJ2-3	ASSLGGTDTQY
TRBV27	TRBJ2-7	ASSSSGTAGSTYEQY
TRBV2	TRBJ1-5	ASSAEDNQPQH
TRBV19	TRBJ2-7	ASSERRGLTYEQY
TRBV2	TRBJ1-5	ASRGTPPQPQH
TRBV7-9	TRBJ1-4	ASSQGQGREKLF
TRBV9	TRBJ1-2	ASSAPGQGVDGYT
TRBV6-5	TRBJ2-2	ASQMDRGYLGELF
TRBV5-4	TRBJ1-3	ASSRGQGGSGNTIY
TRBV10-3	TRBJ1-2	AISSGRGNYGYT
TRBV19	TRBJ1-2	ASRTGVGYGYT
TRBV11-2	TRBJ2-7	ASSLGQGRGYEQY
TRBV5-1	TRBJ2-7	ASSLPQATGTGAYEQY
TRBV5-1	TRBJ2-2	ASSYSQNTGELF
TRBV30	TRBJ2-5	AWSPLETQY
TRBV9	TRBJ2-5	ASSPGGQTQETQY
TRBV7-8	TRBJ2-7	ASSFGPLYEQY
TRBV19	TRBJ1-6	ASQTGGGNSPLH
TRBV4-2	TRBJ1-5	ASSHAGGQQPQH
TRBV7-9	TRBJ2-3	ASSRGGPSTDTQY
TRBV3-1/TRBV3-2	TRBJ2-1	ASSQGTSVSSDGEQF
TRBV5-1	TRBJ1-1	ASSAGQMNTEAF
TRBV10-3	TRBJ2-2	AISVTGVLNTGELF
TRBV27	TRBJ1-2	ASSLEPTGGGGYT
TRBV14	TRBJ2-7	ASSQDGVLAGFYEQY
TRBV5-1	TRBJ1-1	ASTPQGDQNTEAF
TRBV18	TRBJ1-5	ASSPSRGQPQPQH
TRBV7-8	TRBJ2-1	ASSLAAGSYNEQF
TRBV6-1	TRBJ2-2	ASSELSGTGELF
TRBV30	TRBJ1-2	AWSVPGTGLVGYT
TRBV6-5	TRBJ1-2	ASSYAETGYGYT
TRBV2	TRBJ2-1	ASSEASGGVGSYNEQF
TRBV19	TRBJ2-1	ASSMGGSSYNEQF
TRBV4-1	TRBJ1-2	ASSLNRVANYGYT
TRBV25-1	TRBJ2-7	ASPRDGRPYEQY
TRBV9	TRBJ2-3	ASSPSRLGPDTQY
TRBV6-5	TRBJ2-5	ASSYSSGSNRETQY
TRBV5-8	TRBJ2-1	ASSASGMGTYNEQF
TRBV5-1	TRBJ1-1	ASSLFPGSDTEAF
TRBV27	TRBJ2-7	ASSFGLAGPTPIYEQY
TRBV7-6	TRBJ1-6	ASSLAVQGGSPLH
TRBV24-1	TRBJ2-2	ATSDFDRFSPRSYTGELF
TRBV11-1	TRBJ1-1	ASSLMVSASNTEAF
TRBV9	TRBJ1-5	ASSVDSGEGQPQH
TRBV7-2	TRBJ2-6	ASSSGHFSGANVLT
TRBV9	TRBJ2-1	ASSPRLAGARGLNEQF
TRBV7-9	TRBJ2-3	ASRKASGGSDTQY
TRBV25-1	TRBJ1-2	ASSDIGDKAVNYGYT
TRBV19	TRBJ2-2	ASSPGRAGGTGELF
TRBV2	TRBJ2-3	ASKTGLSTDTQY
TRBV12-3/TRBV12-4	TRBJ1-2	ASSTASYGYT
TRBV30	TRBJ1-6	AWTQAGNSPLH
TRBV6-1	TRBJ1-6	ASSDATGGSPH
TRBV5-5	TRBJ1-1	ASSLTPGQGASTEAF
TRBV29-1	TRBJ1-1	SVRGREGDTEAF
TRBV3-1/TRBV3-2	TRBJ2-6	ASSQHRASRWANVLT
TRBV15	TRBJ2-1	ATSREWTSGGEQF
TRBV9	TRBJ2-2	ASSAQGNRGTGELF
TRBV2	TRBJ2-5	ASSDLGTGIETQY